The rows below give T cell receptor beta chains drawn from one sample of a study of T cells in Graves' hyperthyroidism and ophthalmopathy. TCRdb called the multiplex PCR reads again in MiXCR, with one record for every CDR3 protein. The table has hundreds of thousands of distinct CDR3 sequences, over 20% seen once. Sequenced input: blood. These receptors originate from a woman between 35 and 50 years old with Graves' ophthalmopathy. The CDR3 runs from the conserved cysteine through the conserved F or W. The D gene is left open where the match is weak. The size of a clone is reported for some rows only, either as once, few or many, or as a class for expanded clones.

V gene	D gene	J gene	clone size	CDR3 protein	CDR3 DNA
TRBV29-1	-	TRBJ1-1	-	CSVQGPVAFF	TGCAGCGTCCAGGGCCCTGTTGCTTTCTTT
TRBV14	TRBD2	TRBJ2-5	many	CASSQDLGGNRETQYF	TGTGCCAGCAGCCAAGATCTGGGAGGGAATCGAGAGACCCAGTACTTC
TRBV7-2	-	TRBJ2-7	-	CASSRASHYEQYF	TGTGCCAGCAGTCGGGCTTCCCACTACGAGCAGTACTTC
TRBV7-2	TRBD2	TRBJ2-3	many	CASSLSTYGLAGGRDTQYF	TGTGCCAGCAGCTTATCGACATACGGACTAGCGGGGGGTCGAGATACGCAGTATTTT
TRBV29-1	-	TRBJ1-1	many	CSGAPGGNTEAFF	TGCAGCGGAGCCCCCGGGGGTAACACTGAAGCTTTCTTT
TRBV30	TRBD1	TRBJ2-2	many	CAWSRHRQGNTGELFF	TGTGCCTGGAGTAGACACCGACAGGGGAACACCGGGGAGCTGTTTTTT
TRBV7-2	TRBD2	TRBJ2-7	once	CASSLAPLAGVYEQYF	TGTGCCAGCAGCTTAGCGCCACTAGCGGGAGTATACGAGCAGTACTTC
TRBV28	TRBD2	TRBJ2-7	many	CASSFGGRSDEQYF	TGTGCCAGCAGTTTCGGCGGGAGATCCGACGAGCAGTACTTC
TRBV4-1	-	TRBJ2-2	many	CASSQAEGRATGELFF	TGCGCCAGCAGCCAAGCCGAGGGCCGGGCCACCGGGGAGCTGTTTTTT
TRBV2	-	TRBJ2-7	many	CASSENVGDYEQYF	TGTGCCAGCAGTGAAAATGTAGGGGACTACGAGCAGTACTTC
TRBV30	TRBD2	TRBJ2-5	many	CAWSGAGGPRETQYF	TGTGCCTGGAGTGGGGCGGGAGGGCCCCGAGAGACCCAGTACTTC
TRBV6-2/TRBV6-3	TRBD2	TRBJ2-7	many	CASSYSDSGRVDEQYF	TGTGCCAGCAGTTACTCGGACAGCGGGAGGGTAGACGAGCAGTACTTC
TRBV19	-	TRBJ2-4	many	CASSETMENIQYF	TGTGCCAGTAGTGAAACGATGGAAAACATTCAGTACTTC
TRBV29-1	TRBD1	TRBJ2-7	-	CSVATGTDYYEQYF	TGCAGCGTTGCTACCGGGACAGACTACTACGAGCAGTACTTC
TRBV28	-	TRBJ2-7	-	CASRGVREQYF	TGTGCCAGCAGGGGGGTAAGGGAGCAGTACTTC
TRBV19	-	TRBJ1-3	many	CASSINLASSGNTIYF	TGTGCCAGTAGTATTAATCTTGCCTCCTCTGGAAACACCATATATTTT
TRBV7-9	-	TRBJ2-5	-	CASSLDAGLPRETQYF	TGTGCCAGCAGCTTAGATGCAGGTCTACCCCGGGAGACCCAGTACTTC
TRBV5-1	-	TRBJ2-7	many	CASRRSGSTNYEQYF	TGCGCCAGCCGTCGTTCGGGGTCGACAAACTACGAGCAGTACTTC
TRBV6-1	-	TRBJ1-1	-	CASKGGGKAFF	TGTGCCAGCAAAGGTGGGGGAAAAGCTTTCTTT
TRBV24-1	-	TRBJ1-1	many	CATSGGFEAFF	TGTGCCACCAGTGGGGGGTTTGAAGCTTTCTTT
TRBV2	-	TRBJ2-3	many	CASSVTLEGWSADTQYF	TGTGCCAGCAGTGTGACTTTGGAGGGATGGAGCGCAGATACGCAGTATTTT
TRBV6-1	-	TRBJ1-1	many	CASRKLDHTEAFF	TGTGCCAGCAGGAAACTAGATCACACTGAAGCTTTCTTT